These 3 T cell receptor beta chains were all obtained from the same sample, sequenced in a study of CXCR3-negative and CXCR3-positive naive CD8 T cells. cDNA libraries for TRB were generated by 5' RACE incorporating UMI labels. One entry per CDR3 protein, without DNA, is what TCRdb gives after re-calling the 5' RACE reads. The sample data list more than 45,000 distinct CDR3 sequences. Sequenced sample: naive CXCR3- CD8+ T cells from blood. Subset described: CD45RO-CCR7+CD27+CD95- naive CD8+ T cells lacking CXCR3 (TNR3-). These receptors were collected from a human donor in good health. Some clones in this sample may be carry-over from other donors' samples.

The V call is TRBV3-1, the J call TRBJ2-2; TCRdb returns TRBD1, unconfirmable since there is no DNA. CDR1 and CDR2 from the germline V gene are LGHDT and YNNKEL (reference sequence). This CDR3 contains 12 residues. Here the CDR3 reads CASSWGSGELFF.

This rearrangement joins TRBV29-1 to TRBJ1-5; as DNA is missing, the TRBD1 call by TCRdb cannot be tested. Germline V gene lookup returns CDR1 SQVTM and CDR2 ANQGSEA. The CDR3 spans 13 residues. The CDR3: CSVDRGPNQPQHF.

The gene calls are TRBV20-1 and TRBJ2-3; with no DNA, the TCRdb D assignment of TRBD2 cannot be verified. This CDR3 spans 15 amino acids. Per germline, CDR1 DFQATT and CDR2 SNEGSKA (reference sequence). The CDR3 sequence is CSAVSGGALGDTQYF.